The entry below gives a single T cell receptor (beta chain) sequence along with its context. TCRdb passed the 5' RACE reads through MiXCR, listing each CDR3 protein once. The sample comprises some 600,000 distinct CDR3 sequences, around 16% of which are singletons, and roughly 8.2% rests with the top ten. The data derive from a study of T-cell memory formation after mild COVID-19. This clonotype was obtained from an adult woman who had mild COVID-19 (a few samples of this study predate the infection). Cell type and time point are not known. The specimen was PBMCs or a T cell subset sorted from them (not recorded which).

The DNA of the CDR3 is TGTGCCAGCAGTGGGAACAGCTTTAACTATGGCTACACCTTC. Protein product: CASSGNSFNYGYTF. The gene calls are TRBV2 and TRBJ1-2; D remains unclear. The CDR3 contains 14 residues. From germline, CDR1 is SNHLY and CDR2 FYNNEI. The V end lost 4 bases, the J end lost 1 base, and 10 bases lay between the germline ends.